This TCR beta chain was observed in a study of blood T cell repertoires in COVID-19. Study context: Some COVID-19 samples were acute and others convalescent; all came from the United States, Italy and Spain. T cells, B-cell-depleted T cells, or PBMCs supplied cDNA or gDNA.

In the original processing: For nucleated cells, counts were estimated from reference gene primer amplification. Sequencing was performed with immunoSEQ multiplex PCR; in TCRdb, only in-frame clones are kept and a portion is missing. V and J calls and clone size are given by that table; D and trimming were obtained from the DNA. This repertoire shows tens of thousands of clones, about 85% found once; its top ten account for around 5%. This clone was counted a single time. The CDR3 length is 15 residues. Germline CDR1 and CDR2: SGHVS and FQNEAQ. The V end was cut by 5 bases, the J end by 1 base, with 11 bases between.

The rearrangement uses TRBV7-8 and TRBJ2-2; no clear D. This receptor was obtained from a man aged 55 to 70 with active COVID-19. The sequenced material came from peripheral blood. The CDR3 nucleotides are TGTGCCAGCAGCCCCCGAGGTATGAACACCGGGGAGCTGTTTTTT. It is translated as CASSPRGMNTGELFF.